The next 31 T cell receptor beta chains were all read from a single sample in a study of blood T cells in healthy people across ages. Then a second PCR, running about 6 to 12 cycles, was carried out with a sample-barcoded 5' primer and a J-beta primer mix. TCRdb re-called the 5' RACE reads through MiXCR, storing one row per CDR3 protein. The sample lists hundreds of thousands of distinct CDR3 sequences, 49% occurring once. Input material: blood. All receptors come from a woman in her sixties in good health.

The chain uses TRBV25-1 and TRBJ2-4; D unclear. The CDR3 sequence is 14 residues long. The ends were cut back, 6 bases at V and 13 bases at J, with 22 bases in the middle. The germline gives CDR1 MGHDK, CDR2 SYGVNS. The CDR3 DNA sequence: TGTGCCAGCAGCTCTGCAGAACGCCAAGAGGCCCAGTACTTC. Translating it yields CASSSAERQEAQYF.

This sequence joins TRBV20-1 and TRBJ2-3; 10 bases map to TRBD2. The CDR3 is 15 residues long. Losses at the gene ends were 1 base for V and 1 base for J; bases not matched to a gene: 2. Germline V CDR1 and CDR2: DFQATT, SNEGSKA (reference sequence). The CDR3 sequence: CSARASGSGTDTQYF. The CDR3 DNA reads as TGCAGTGCTAGAGCTAGCGGGAGTGGCACAGATACGCAGTATTTT.

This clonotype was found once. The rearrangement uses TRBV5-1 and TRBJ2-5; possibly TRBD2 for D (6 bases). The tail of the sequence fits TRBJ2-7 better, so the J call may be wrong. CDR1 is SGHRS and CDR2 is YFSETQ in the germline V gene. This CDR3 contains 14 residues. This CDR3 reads CASSLNWGDYEQYF. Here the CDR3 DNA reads TGCGCCAGCAGCTTGAATTGGGGGGACTACGAGCAGTACTTC.

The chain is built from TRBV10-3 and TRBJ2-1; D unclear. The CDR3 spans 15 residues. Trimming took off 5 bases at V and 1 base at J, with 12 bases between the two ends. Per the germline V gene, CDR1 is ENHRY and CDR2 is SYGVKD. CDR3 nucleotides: TGTGCCATCAGTCCGGCCAGCACGTCCTACAATGAGCAGTTCTTC. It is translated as CAISPASTSYNEQFF.

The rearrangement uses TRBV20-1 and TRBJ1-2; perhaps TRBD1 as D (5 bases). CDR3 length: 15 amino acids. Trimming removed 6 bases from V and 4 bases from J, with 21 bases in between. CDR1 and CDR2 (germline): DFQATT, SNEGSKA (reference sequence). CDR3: CSATFMGGVSYGYTF. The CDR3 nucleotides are TGCAGTGCGACCTTCATGGGAGGGGTCTCCTATGGCTACACCTTC.

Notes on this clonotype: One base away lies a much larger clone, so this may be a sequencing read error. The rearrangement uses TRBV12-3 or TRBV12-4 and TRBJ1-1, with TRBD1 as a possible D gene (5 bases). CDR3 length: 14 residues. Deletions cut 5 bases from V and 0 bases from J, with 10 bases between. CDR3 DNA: TGTGCCAGCAGTGCGACAGAGATGAACACTGAAGCTTTCTTT. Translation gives CASSATEMNTEAFF.

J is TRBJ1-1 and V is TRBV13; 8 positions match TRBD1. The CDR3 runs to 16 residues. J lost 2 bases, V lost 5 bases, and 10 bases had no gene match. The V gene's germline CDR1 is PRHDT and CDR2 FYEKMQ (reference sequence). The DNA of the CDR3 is TGTGCCAGCAGCCCGCAGGGGGCGCGTCGAAACACTGAAGCTTTCTTT. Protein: CASSPQGARRNTEAFF.

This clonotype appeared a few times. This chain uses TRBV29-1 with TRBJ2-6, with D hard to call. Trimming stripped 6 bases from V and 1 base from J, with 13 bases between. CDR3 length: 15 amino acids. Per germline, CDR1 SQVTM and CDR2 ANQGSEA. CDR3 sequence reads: CSVPLARSGANVLTF. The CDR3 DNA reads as TGCAGCGTCCCTCTGGCCCGGTCTGGGGCCAACGTCCTGACTTTC.

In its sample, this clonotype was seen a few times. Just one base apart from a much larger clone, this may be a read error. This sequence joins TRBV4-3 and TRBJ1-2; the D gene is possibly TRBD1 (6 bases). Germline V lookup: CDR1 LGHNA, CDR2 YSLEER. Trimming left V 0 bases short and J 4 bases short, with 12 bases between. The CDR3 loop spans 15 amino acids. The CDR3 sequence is CASSQDPRGSYGYTF. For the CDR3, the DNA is TGCGCCAGCAGCCAAGACCCGAGGGGGAGCTATGGCTACACCTTC.

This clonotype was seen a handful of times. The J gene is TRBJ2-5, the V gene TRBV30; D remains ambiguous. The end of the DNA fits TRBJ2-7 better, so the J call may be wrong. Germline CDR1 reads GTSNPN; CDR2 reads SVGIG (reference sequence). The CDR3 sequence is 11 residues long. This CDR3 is CAWSEPGEQYF. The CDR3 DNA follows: TGTGCCTGGAGTGAGCCAGGCGAGCAGTACTTC.

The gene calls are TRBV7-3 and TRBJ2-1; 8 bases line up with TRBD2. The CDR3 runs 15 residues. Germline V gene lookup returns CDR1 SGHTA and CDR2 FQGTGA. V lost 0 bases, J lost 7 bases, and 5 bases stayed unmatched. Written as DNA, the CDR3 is TGTGCCAGCAGCTTAACGGGGAGCGGGAGAAATGAGCAGTTCTTC. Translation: CASSLTGSGRNEQFF. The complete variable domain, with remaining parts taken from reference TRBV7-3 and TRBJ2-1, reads GAGVSQTPSNKVTEKGKYVELRCDPISGHTALYWYRQSLGQGPEFLIYFQGTGAADDSGLPNDRFFAVRPEGSVSTLKIQRTERGDSAVYLCASSLTGSGRNEQFFGPGTRLTVL.

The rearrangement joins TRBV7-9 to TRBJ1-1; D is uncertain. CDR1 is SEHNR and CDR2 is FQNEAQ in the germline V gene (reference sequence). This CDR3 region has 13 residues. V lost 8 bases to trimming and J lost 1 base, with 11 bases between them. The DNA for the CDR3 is TGTGCCAGCCAGTTACCTCCGAACACTGAAGCTTTCTTT. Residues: CASQLPPNTEAFF.

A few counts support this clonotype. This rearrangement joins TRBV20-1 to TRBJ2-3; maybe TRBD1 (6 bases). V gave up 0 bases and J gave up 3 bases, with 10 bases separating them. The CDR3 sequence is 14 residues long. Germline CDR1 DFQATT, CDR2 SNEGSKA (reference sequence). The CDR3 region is CSARDPTGTDTQYF. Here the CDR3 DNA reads TGCAGTGCTAGAGATCCTACAGGGACAGATACGCAGTATTTT.

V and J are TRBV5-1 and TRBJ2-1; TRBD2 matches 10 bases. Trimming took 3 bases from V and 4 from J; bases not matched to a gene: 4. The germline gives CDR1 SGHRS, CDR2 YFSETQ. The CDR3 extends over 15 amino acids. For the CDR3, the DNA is TGCGCCAGCAGCTCGGGGACTAGCGAATACAATGAGCAGTTCTTC. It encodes CASSSGTSEYNEQFF.

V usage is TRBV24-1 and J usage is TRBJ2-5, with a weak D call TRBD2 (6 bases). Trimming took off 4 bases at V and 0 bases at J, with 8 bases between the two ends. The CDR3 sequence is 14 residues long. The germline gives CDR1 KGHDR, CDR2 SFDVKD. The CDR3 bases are TGTGCCACCAGTGACCGGGACTACCAAGAGACCCAGTACTTC. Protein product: CATSDRDYQETQYF.

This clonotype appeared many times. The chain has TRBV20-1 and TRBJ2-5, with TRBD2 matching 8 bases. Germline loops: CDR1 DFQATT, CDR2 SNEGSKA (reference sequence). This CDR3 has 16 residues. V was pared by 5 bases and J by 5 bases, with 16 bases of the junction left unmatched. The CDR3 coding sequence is TGCAGTGCTCCACCGGCGGGAGCGGGAGTAGGGGAGACCCAGTACTTC. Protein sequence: CSAPPAGAGVGETQYF.

The CDR3 protein is CSASGAARLYNEQFF. The CDR3 nucleotides are TGCAGTGCTAGCGGAGCCGCCCGTCTCTACAATGAGCAGTTCTTC. V is TRBV20-1 and J is TRBJ2-1; D gene ambiguous. The CDR3 is 15 residues long. Germline V gene sequence: CDR1 DFQATT, CDR2 SNEGSKA (reference sequence). Between the trimmed V and J ends, which lost 3 bases and 3 bases, there was a span of 15 bases.

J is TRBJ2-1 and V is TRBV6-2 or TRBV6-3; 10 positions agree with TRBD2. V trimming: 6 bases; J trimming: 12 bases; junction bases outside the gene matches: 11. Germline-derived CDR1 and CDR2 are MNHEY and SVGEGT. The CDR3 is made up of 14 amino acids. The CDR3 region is CASSPSLAGNRQFF. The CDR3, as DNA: TGTGCCAGCAGCCCATCACTAGCGGGAAACCGGCAGTTCTTC.

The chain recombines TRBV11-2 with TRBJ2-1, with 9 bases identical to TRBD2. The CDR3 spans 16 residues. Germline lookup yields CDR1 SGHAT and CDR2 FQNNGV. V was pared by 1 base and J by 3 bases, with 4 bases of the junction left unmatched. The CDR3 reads CASSLAGREGYNEQFF. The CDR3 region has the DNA TGTGCCAGCAGCTTAGCCGGGCGGGAGGGCTACAATGAGCAGTTCTTC.

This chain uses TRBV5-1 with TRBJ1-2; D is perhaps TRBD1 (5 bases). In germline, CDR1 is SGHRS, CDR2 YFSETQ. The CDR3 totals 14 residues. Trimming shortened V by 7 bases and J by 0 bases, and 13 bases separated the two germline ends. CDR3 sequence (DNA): TGCGCCAGCGGTCGGGACCCAACTAACTATGGCTACACCTTC. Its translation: CASGRDPTNYGYTF. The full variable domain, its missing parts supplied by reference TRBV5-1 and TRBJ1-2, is KAGVTQTPRYLIKTRGQQVTLSCSPISGHRSVSWYQQTPGQGLQFLFEYFSETQRNKGNFPGRFSGRQFSNSRSEMNVSTLELGDSALYLCASGRDPTNYGYTFGSGTRLTVV.

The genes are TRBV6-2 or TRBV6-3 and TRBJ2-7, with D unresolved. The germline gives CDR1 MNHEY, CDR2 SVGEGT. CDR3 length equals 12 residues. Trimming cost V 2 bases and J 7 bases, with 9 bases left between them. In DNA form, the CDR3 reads TGTGCCAGCAGTTACGGGTCGAGTGAGCAGTACTTC. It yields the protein CASSYGSSEQYF.

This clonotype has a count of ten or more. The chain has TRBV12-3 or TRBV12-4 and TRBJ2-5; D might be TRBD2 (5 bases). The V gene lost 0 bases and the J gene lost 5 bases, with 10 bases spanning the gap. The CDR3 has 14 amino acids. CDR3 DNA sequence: TGTGCCAGCAGTTTAGCGGGAGTCGGGGAGACCCAGTACTTC. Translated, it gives CASSLAGVGETQYF.

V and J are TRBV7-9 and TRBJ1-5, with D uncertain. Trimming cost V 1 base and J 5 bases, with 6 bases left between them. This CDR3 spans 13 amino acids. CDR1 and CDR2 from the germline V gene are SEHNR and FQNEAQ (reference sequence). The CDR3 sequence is CASSLVVDQPQHF. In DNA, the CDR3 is TGTGCCAGCAGCTTAGTCGTGGATCAGCCCCAGCATTTT.

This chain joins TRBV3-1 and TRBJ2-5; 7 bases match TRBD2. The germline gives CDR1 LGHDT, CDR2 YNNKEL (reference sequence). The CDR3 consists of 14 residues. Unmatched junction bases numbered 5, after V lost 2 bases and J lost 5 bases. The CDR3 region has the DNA TGTGCCAGCAGCCAACGCGGGAGAAGGGAGACCCAGTACTTC. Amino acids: CASSQRGRRETQYF.

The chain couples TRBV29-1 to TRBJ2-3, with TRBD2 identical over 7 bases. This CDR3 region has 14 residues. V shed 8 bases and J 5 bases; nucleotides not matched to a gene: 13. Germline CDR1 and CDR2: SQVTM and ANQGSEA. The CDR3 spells CSTDGGGPRDTQYF. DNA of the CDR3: TGCAGCACGGACGGGGGAGGGCCAAGAGATACGCAGTATTTT.

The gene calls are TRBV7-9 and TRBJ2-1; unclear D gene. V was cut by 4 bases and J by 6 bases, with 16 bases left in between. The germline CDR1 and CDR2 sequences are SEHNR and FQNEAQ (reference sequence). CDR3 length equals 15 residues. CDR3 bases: TGTGCCAGCAGCTCCGAGAGGTTTACGGGCAATGAGCAGTTCTTC. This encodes CASSSERFTGNEQFF.

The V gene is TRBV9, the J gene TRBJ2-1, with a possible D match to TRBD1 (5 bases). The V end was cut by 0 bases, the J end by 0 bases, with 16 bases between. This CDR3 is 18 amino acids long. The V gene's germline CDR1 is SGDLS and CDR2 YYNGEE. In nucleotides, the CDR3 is TGTGCCAGCAGCGTAGACACGGGTGGGGCCTACTCCTACAATGAGCAGTTCTTC. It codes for CASSVDTGGAYSYNEQFF.

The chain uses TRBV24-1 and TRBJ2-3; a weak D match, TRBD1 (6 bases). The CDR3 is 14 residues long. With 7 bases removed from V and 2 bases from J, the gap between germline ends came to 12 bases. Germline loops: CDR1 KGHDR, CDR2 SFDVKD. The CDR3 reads CATSPGHLTDTQYF. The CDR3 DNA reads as TGTGCCACCAGCCCGGGACACCTCACAGATACGCAGTATTTT.

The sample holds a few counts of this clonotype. The CDR3 region is CASSDRPQETQYF. CDR3 nucleotide sequence: TGTGCCAGCAGTGACAGACCCCAAGAGACCCAGTACTTC. This chain links TRBV2 with TRBJ2-5; D is unresolved. Germline CDR1 is SNHLY and CDR2 is FYNNEI. The CDR3 runs 13 residues. Trimming left V 3 bases short and J 1 base short, with 6 bases between.

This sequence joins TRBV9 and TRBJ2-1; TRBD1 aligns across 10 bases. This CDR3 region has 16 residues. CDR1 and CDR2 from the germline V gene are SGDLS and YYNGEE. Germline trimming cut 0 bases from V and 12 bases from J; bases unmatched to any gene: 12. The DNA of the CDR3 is TGTGCCAGCAGCGTAGATTCAGGACAGGGGGTCCGCCGGCAGTTCTTC. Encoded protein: CASSVDSGQGVRRQFF.

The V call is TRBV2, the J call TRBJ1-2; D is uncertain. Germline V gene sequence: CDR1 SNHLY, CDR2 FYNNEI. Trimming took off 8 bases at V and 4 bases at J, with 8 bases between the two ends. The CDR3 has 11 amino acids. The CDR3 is CASGTIYGYTF. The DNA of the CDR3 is TGTGCCAGCGGAACTATCTATGGCTACACCTTC.